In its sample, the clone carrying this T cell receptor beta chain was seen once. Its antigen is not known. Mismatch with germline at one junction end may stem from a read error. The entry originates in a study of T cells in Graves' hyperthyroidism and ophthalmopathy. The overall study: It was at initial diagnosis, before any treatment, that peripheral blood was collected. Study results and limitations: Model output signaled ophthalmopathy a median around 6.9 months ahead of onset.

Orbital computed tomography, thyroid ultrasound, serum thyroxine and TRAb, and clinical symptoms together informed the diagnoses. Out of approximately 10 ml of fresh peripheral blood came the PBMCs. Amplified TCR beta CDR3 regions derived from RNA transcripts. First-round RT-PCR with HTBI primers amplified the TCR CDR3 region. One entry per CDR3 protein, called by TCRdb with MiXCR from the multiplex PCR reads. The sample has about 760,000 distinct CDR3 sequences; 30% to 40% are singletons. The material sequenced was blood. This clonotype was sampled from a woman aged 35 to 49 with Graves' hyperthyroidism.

The CDR3 loop reads CASSQEASVDQETQSF. CDR3 DNA: TGTGCCAGCAGCCAAGAGGCGTCCGTGGACCAAGAGACCCAGTCCTTC. J is TRBJ2-5 and V is TRBV4-2; D is ambiguous. The CDR3 loop spans 16 amino acids. Germline V gene data show CDR1 as LGHNA and CDR2 as YNFKEQ.